This entry lists 9 T cell receptor beta chains sequenced from one sample in a study of blood T cell repertoires in COVID-19. Assay: immunoSEQ multiplex PCR; the TCRdb copy retains only in-frame clones and omits some. The table lists 45,000 to 55,000 clones, more than 75% of them singletons. Input material: peripheral blood. The receptors were sampled from a woman of 80 years or more with acute or convalescent COVID-19.

The rearrangement joins TRBV2 to TRBJ2-5; 9 nucleotides line up with TRBD1. The CDR3 length is 16 residues. With V trimmed by 4 bases and J by 5 bases, 11 bases remained unmatched. Germline assignment: CDR1 SNHLY and CDR2 FYNNEI. The CDR3 protein is CASSATGTGTRETQYF. CDR3 bases: TGTGCCAGCAGTGCAACCGGGACAGGGACTCGCGAGACCCAGTACTTC.

This clone was recorded only once. The chain is built from TRBV19 and TRBJ1-2; 7 nucleotides agree with TRBD1. Losses at the gene ends were 11 bases for V and 8 bases for J; bases not matched to a gene: 14. The CDR3 is made up of 13 amino acids. Germline CDR1 LNHDA, CDR2 SQIVND (reference sequence). CDR3 coding DNA: TGTGCCTCCAAGGGGACAGTCTCCGTCGGCTACACCTTC. Translating gives CASKGTVSVGYTF. The full variable domain, rest sourced from reference TRBV19 and TRBJ1-2, is DGGITQSPKYLFRKEGQNVTLSCEQNLNHDAMYWYRQDPGQGLRLIYYSQIVNDFQKGDIAEGYSVSREKKESFPLTVTSAQKNPTAFYLCASKGTVSVGYTFGSGTRLTVV.

This chain links TRBV19 with TRBJ2-1, with D possibly TRBD2 on 7 matching bases. Germline V lookup: CDR1 LNHDA, CDR2 SQIVND (reference sequence). This CDR3 is built from 15 residues. Trimming removed 9 bases at V and 4 bases at J, with 19 bases between. The CDR3 DNA follows: TGTGCCAGCCAAACGGGGCGGGGGCAATACAATGAGCAGTTCTTC. It is translated as CASQTGRGQYNEQFF.

The gene calls are TRBV2 and TRBJ1-1; 7 nucleotides match TRBD1. The CDR3 covers 13 residues. Germline CDR1 is SNHLY and CDR2 is FYNNEI. The ends lost 6 bases at V and 7 bases at J; junction bases unmatched: 8. CDR3 in amino acids: CASSSTGTVEAFF. CDR3 bases: TGTGCCAGCAGCTCTACTGGGACAGTTGAAGCTTTCTTT.

The count of this clone is one. The genes are TRBV29-1 and TRBJ2-7; TRBD1 is a possible D gene (6 bases). V lost 4 bases, J lost 3 bases, and 16 bases lay in between. CDR3 length: 14 residues. Germline V gene data show CDR1 as SQVTM and CDR2 as ANQGSEA. DNA for the CDR3: TGCAGCGTTGCGGTGGCAGGGGTCAACTACGAGCAGTACTTC. The encoded protein is CSVAVAGVNYEQYF.

The V gene is TRBV29-1, the J gene TRBJ1-5; TRBD1 is a possible D gene (5 bases). This CDR3 is built from 13 residues. CDR1 and CDR2 (germline): SQVTM, ANQGSEA. The V gene lost 4 bases and the J gene lost 4 bases, with 11 bases spanning the gap. The CDR3 loop reads CSVGQGGNQPQHF. The CDR3 bases are TGCAGCGTTGGGCAGGGTGGTAATCAGCCCCAGCATTTT. The whole variable domain, filled in from reference TRBV29-1 and TRBJ1-5, reads SAVISQKPSRDICQRGTSLTIQCQVDSQVTMMFWYRQQPGQSLTLIATANQGSEATYESGFVIDKFPISRPNLTFSTLTVSNMSPEDSSIYLCSVGQGGNQPQHFGDGTRLSIL.

The V gene is TRBV19, the J gene TRBJ2-1; no firm D call. The CDR3 extends over 13 amino acids. Trimming removed 1 base at V and 9 bases at J, with 10 bases between. Germline V gene sequence: CDR1 LNHDA, CDR2 SQIVND (reference sequence). CDR3 in DNA: TGTGCCAGTAGTATAGGTAGTTCGGGTGAGCAGTTCTTC. It translates to CASSIGSSGEQFF.

The CDR3 DNA sequence: TGCGCCAGCAGCTTGGCCGACAGGAGTGAAGCTTTCTTT. This translates into CASSLADRSEAFF. The chain couples TRBV5-1 to TRBJ1-1, with a tentative D call TRBD1 (6 bases). CDR3 length equals 13 residues. Germline assignment: CDR1 SGHRS and CDR2 YFSETQ. Trimming cost V 0 bases and J 7 bases, with 10 bases left between them. The entire variable domain, with the rest obtained from reference TRBV5-1 and TRBJ1-1, is as follows: KAGVTQTPRYLIKTRGQQVTLSCSPISGHRSVSWYQQTPGQGLQFLFEYFSETQRNKGNFPGRFSGRQFSNSRSEMNVSTLELGDSALYLCASSLADRSEAFFGQGTRLTVV.

This clone appeared a few times. The CDR3 is CASSRDRVGQETQYF. CDR3 nucleotides: TGCGCCAGCAGCCGAGACAGGGTAGGACAAGAGACCCAGTACTTC. This chain connects TRBV5-1 to TRBJ2-5; 7 bases align to TRBD1. Germline V gives CDR1 SGHRS, CDR2 YFSETQ. Trimming took 4 bases from V and 2 from J; bases not matched to a gene: 8. The CDR3 totals 15 residues.